This entry describes one TCR beta chain. This sample stems from a study of CD8 T cells in Susac syndrome. With random hexamers, reverse transcription was performed on about 0.5 to 1 ug of RNA. TCRdb itself ran the immunoSEQ multiplex PCR reads through MiXCR, one entry per CDR3 protein. The table has 120,000 or so distinct CDR3 sequences, around 94% seen once; the top ten hold 0.2% to 0.25%. V lost 3 bases and J 0 bases, leaving 5 bases between the germline ends. The germline CDR1 and CDR2 sequences are LGHNT and FRNRAP. The CDR3 has 13 residues. The clonotype comes from a human donor with Susac syndrome. The sample taken for sequencing was CD8+ T cells from PBMCs. The V and J genes are TRBV12-5 and TRBJ1-1; D not resolved. CDR3 bases: TGTGCTAGTGGTTTCAATATGAACACTGAAGCTTTCTTT. Protein product: CASGFNMNTEAFF.